These T cell receptor beta chains were read from a single sample in a study of monozygotic twins with inflammatory bowel disease. TCRdb reprocessed the 5' RACE reads; each CDR3 protein has one entry and no DNA is given. This listing includes nearly 450,000 distinct CDR3 sequences. The sample taken for sequencing was blood. The receptor source for this set is a human donor with ulcerative colitis or Crohn's disease, or a healthy co-twin of an affected twin (not recorded which). Each CDR3 is given with its conserved first and last residue.

V gene,J gene,CDR3 protein
TRBV12-3/TRBV12-4,TRBJ2-2,CACSLGTGELFF
TRBV6-5,TRBJ1-2,CASSYSNFPGKDGYTF
TRBV27,TRBJ1-2,CASSLSGVPYGYTF
TRBV7-9,TRBJ2-7,CASSSTQEYEQYF
TRBV12-3/TRBV12-4,TRBJ2-7,CASSAHRQVSYEQYF
TRBV6-5,TRBJ2-5,CASSYEGETQYF
TRBV20-1,TRBJ2-7,CSARDRVRYEQYF
TRBV7-7,TRBJ2-1,CASSLAGLAGNDEQFF
TRBV6-1,TRBJ2-5,CASSLGQGIWETQYF
TRBV27,TRBJ2-3,CASSLSNQGRTDTQYF
TRBV3-1,TRBJ2-1,CASSLLGQTTYNEQFF
TRBV20-1,TRBJ2-7,CSASKPSLEQYF
TRBV12-3/TRBV12-4,TRBJ2-7,CASRKQGAATYEQYF
TRBV2,TRBJ2-1,CASIVGNTGDEQFF
TRBV18,TRBJ1-3,CASSYESSPSGNTIYF
TRBV5-5,TRBJ1-5,CASSSADSANQPQHF
TRBV4-1,TRBJ2-7,CASSPLLTSGRFAEQYF
TRBV5-1,TRBJ2-7,CASSLVTGNTYEQYF
TRBV28,TRBJ1-1,CATYRDRVGTEAFF
TRBV3-1,TRBJ2-1,CASSQDVANEQFF
TRBV12-3/TRBV12-4,TRBJ1-2,CASSPEAGVGYTF
TRBV24-1,TRBJ2-1,CATAQGSSNEQFF
TRBV5-6,TRBJ2-4,CASSSWDGNIQYF
TRBV10-3,TRBJ2-1,CAISRLASYNEQFF
TRBV4-3,TRBJ2-7,CASSQMSSGTSGGGEQYF
TRBV7-9,TRBJ1-1,CASSQTRANTEAFF
TRBV29-1,TRBJ2-7,CSVAAGSYEQYF
TRBV18,TRBJ2-1,CASSPPSVRNEQFF
TRBV7-9,TRBJ2-3,CASSLVSGRKTDTQYF
TRBV7-3,TRBJ2-1,CASSPRVGNEQFF
TRBV11-2,TRBJ1-3,CASSFDPSGNTIYF
TRBV20-1,TRBJ1-2,CSASYSKGGVNYGYNF
TRBV10-3,TRBJ2-7,CASSAWPQIGYYEQYF